The present T cell receptor beta chain was sequenced within a study of blood T cell repertoires in COVID-19. Repertoires were generated with immunoSEQ multiplex PCR, while TCRdb's copy carries only in-frame clones and drops some. The sample lists about 87,000 clones, around 86% occurring once. The CDR3 spans 17 residues. CDR1 is SNHLY, CDR2 FYNNEI, per germline. V lost 6 bases and J lost 4; bases outside the gene matches: 9. Sequencing was performed on peripheral blood. The chain carries TRBV2 and TRBJ2-2; TRBD2 matches 12 bases. This TCR derives from a woman of 80 years or more with active or convalescent COVID-19. The CDR3 is CASRVLAGGPGTGELFF. As DNA, the CDR3 is TGTGCCAGCAGGGTTCTAGCGGGGGGGCCAGGCACCGGGGAGCTGTTTTTT.